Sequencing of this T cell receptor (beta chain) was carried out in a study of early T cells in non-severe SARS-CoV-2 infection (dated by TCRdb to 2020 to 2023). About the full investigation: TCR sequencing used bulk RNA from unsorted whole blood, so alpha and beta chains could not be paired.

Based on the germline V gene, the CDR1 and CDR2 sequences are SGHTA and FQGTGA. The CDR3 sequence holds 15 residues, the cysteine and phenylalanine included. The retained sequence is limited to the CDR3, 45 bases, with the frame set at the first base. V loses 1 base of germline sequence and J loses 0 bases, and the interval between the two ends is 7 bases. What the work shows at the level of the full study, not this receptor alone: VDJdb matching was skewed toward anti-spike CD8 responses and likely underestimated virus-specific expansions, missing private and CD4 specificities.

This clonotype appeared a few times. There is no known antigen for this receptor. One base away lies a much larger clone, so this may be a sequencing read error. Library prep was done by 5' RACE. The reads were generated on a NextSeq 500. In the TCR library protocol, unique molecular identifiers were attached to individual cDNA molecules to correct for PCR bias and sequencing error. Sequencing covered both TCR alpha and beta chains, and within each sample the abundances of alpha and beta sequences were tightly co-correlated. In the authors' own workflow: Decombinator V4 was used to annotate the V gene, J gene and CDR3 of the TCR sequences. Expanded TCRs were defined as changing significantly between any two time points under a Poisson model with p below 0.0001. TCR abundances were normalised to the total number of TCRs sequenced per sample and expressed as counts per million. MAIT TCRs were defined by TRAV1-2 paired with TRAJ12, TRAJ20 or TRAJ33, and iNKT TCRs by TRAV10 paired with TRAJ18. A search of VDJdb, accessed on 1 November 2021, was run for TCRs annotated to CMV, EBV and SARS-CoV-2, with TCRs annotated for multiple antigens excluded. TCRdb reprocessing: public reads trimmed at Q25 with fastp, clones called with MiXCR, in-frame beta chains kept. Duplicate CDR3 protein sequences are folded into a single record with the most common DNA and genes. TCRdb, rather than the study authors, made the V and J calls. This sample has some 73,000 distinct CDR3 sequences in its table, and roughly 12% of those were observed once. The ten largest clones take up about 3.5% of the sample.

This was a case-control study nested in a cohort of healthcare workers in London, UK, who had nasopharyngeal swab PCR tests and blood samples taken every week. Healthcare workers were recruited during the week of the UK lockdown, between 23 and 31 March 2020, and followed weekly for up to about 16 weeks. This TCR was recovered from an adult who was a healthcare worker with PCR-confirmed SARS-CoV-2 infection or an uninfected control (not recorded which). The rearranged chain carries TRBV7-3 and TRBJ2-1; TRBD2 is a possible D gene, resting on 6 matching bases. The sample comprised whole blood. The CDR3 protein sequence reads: CASSLIGSSYNEQFF. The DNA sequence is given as TGTGCCAGCAGCTTAATCGGGAGCTCCTACAATGAGCAGTTCTTC.